This is a list of T cell receptor beta chains from one sample in a study of blood T cell repertoires in COVID-19. Here immunoSEQ multiplex PCR was the method, and the copy in TCRdb shows in-frame clones only, minus some. This sample yields 85,000 to 110,000 clones, of which more than 80% are seen a single time; approximately 3.5% belongs to the top ten. The specimen was peripheral blood. These receptors were taken from a woman aged 60-75 years with acute or convalescent COVID-19. The CDR3 runs from the conserved cysteine through the conserved F or W. Each record gives: D gene, V gene, J gene, CDR3 length, clone size, CDR3 DNA, CDR3 protein. D genes are given only for firm matches. Some rows have no size entry. The others give once, few or many, or a class for an expanded clone.

>TRBD1|TRBV11-3|TRBJ1-2|14|NA
TGTGCCAGCAGCCCCGAGACAGGGGTCTATGGCTACACCTTC
CASSPETGVYGYTF
>NA|TRBV6-5|TRBJ2-1|15|NA
TGTGCCAGCAGGTGGGGGCGCTGGGACTACAATGAGCAGTTCTTC
CASRWGRWDYNEQFF
>NA|TRBV9|TRBJ2-1|16|many
TGTGCCAGCAGTGCCGACAGGACCTACTCCTACAATGAGCAGTTCTTC
CASSADRTYSYNEQFF
>TRBD2|TRBV3-1/TRBV3-2|TRBJ2-5|16|NA
TGTGCCAGCAGCCTTCTAGCGGGAGGCGTCCAAGAGACCCAGTACTTC
CASSLLAGGVQETQYF
>NA|TRBV5-4|TRBJ2-1|15|once
TGTGCCAGCAGCCCAACTGGTAGCTCCTACAATGAGCAGTTCTTC
CASSPTGSSYNEQFF
>NA|TRBV9|TRBJ2-1|16|NA
TGTGCCAGCAGCCCCGACCCAGGGACTCCCGACAATGAGCAGTTCTTC
CASSPDPGTPDNEQFF
>NA|TRBV19|TRBJ1-1|16|NA
TGTGCCAGTAGTATAGATGGTGGCAGATTGAACACTGAAGCTTTCTTT
CASSIDGGRLNTEAFF
>NA|TRBV29-1|TRBJ2-3|14|NA
TGCAGCGTTGGGTTGGCTAGTCCCGCAGATACGCAGTATTTT
CSVGLASPADTQYF
>TRBD1|TRBV29-1|TRBJ2-7|13|NA
TGCAGCGCAATAAGACAGGGTACCTACGAGCAGTACTTC
CSAIRQGTYEQYF
>TRBD1|TRBV5-1|TRBJ1-1|13|once
TGCGCCAGCAGCGGGACAGGTGTCGGTAGGGCTTTCTTT
CASSGTGVGRAFF
>NA|TRBV11-2|TRBJ2-2|15|few
TGTGCCAGCAGCTCCCTTCGATGGGGGGCCGGGGAGCTGTTTTTT
CASSSLRWGAGELFF
>TRBD1|TRBV7-7|TRBJ2-3|13|NA
TGTGCTAGCAGCCTGGACAGGGACGCTACGCAGTATTTT
CASSLDRDATQYF
>NA|TRBV5-1|TRBJ1-1|15|NA
TGCGCCAGCAGCTTGGGGTCGGGGGGCCGGGCTGAAGCTTTCTTT
CASSLGSGGRAEAFF
>NA|TRBV21-1|TRBJ1-2|18|NA
TGTGCCAGCAGCAAATTTTCGGGGACAGGGCCCCGATTGAAGGGCTACACCTTC
CASSKFSGTGPRLKGYTF
>TRBD2|TRBV3-1/TRBV3-2|TRBJ2-2|15|NA
TGTGCCAGCAGCCGGGGACTAGCGTTCACCGGGGAGCTGTTTTTT
CASSRGLAFTGELFF
>NA|TRBV6-1|TRBJ1-2|16|NA
TGTGCCAGCAGTGAAGTAGGGGGGGTTACTAGCTATGGCTACACCTTC
CASSEVGGVTSYGYTF
>NA|TRBV2|TRBJ1-4|14|NA
TGTGCCAGCAGACTTGATCAGGGAGGCGAAAAACTGTTTTTT
CASRLDQGGEKLFF
>TRBD1|TRBV24-1|TRBJ1-4|15|NA
TGTGCCACCAGTGACCCCGGGACAGGGAATGAAAAACTGTTTTTT
CATSDPGTGNEKLFF
>NA|TRBV12-3/TRBV12-4|TRBJ1-2|11|NA
TGTGCCACCGCCGGGGGGCAAGGCTACACCTTC
CATAGGQGYTF
>NA|TRBV6-5|TRBJ1-1|14|once
TGTGCCAGCAGTTACCGGGAAAGTAGGGCTGAAGCTTTCTTT
CASSYRESRAEAFF
>TRBD1|TRBV2|TRBJ1-2|13|NA
TGTGCCAGGAGATATCTCGGGACAGGTGGCTACACCTTC
CARRYLGTGGYTF
>NA|TRBV30|TRBJ2-6|18|few
TGTGCCTGGAGTGGATTAGCGGCAGGAGGTCCCGGGGCCAACGTCCTGACTTTC
CAWSGLAAGGPGANVLTF
>NA|TRBV5-1|TRBJ2-3|15|NA
TGCGCCAGCAGCTTGGGTCTGGGGGCCACAGATACGCAGTATTTT
CASSLGLGATDTQYF
>NA|TRBV5-5|TRBJ2-1|15|NA
TGTGCCAGCAGCCCATACCGGGACTTTTACAATGAGCAGTTCTTC
CASSPYRDFYNEQFF
>NA|TRBV28|TRBJ1-5|14|NA
TGTGCCAGCAGTGATACTTTCAGCAATCAGCCCCAGCATTTT
CASSDTFSNQPQHF
>NA|TRBV7-3|TRBJ2-1|17|once
TGTGCCAGCAGCTTATTTCCTTCGGACAGACTCAACAATGAGCAGTTCTTC
CASSLFPSDRLNNEQFF
>TRBD2|TRBV7-9|TRBJ2-1|15|NA
TGTGCCAGCAGCTTTGGGACTAGCGGGTACAATGAGCAGTTCTTC
CASSFGTSGYNEQFF
>NA|TRBV6-5|TRBJ1-4|15|NA
TGTGCCAGCACCGCCGGACTGGGCATTAATGAAAAACTGTTTTTT
CASTAGLGINEKLFF
>NA|TRBV6-5|TRBJ1-6|14|NA
TGTGCCAGCAATAGGGACAATGATAATTCACCCCTCCACTTT
CASNRDNDNSPLHF
>NA|TRBV9|TRBJ1-1|19|NA
TGTGCCAGCAGCGTAGACGGGAGCCTTACTATCGGTACGAACACTGAAGCTTTCTTT
CASSVDGSLTIGTNTEAFF
>TRBD2|TRBV6-5|TRBJ2-7|15|NA
TGTGCCAGCATCTCTTCCACTAGCGGCACCTACGAGCAGTACTTC
CASISSTSGTYEQYF
>NA|TRBV6-5|TRBJ1-1|13|NA
TGTGCCAGCAGTTACTCGATGGCAGGGGAAGCTTTCTTT
CASSYSMAGEAFF
>NA|TRBV24-1|TRBJ1-4|11|NA
TGTGCCACCAGTGACCAGGGAATACTGTTTTTT
CATSDQGILFF
>TRBD1|TRBV5-1|TRBJ1-3|15|NA
TGCGCCAGCAGCCCTCGGACAGGCTCTGGAAACACCATATATTTT
CASSPRTGSGNTIYF
>NA|TRBV28|TRBJ1-1|14|few
TGTGCCAGCAGTACCCTCCTCGGGAACACTGAAGCTTTCTTT
CASSTLLGNTEAFF
>TRBD2|TRBV28|TRBJ2-3|17|NA
TGTGCCAGCAGTTTGTTACTAGCGGGAGACCGGCCAGATACGCAGTATTTT
CASSLLLAGDRPDTQYF
>NA|TRBV7-7|TRBJ2-3|16|NA
TGTGCTAGCAGCGCAGCGGCGGGTGTCAACACAGATACGCAGTATTTT
CASSAAAGVNTDTQYF
>NA|TRBV9|TRBJ1-4|15|NA
TGTGCCAGCAGCGGCGGACTGCAGCCGGAGGAAAAACTGTTTTTT
CASSGGLQPEEKLFF
>TRBD1|TRBV28|TRBJ1-2|15|NA
TGTGCCAGCAGTCCTCACGGACAGGGGCACTATGGCTACACCTTC
CASSPHGQGHYGYTF
>TRBD2|TRBV27|TRBJ2-3|16|NA
TGTGCCAGCAGTTCCCGACTAGCGGGAGGAACAGATACGCAGTATTTT
CASSSRLAGGTDTQYF
>NA|TRBV30|TRBJ2-3|13|NA
TGTGCCTTTGGTCGAGGGAGCACAGATACGCAGTATTTT
CAFGRGSTDTQYF
>NA|TRBV29-1|TRBJ2-1|16|NA
TGCAGCGTAGTTCAAAGAGCGGGCAACGCCTACAATGAGCAGTTCTTC
CSVVQRAGNAYNEQFF
>NA|TRBV3-1/TRBV3-2|TRBJ2-2|15|NA
TGTGCCAGCAGCCTAGGACTGGCGACCACCGGGGAGCTGTTTTTT
CASSLGLATTGELFF
>NA|TRBV24-1|TRBJ2-5|13|NA
TGTGCCACCAGTGGGCAAGGGAGGCGGACCCAGTACTTC
CATSGQGRRTQYF
>TRBD2|TRBV5-1|TRBJ2-1|15|NA
TGCGCCAGCAGCTTGGCTCTAGCGGGAGTCAATGAGCAGTTCTTC
CASSLALAGVNEQFF
>NA|TRBV27|TRBJ1-1|11|once
TGTGCCACCGTCGGGGACATTGAAGCTTTCTTT
CATVGDIEAFF
>NA|TRBV28|TRBJ1-5|14|NA
TGTGCCAGCAGTCTCGGGGGAACACATCAGCCCCAGCATTTT
CASSLGGTHQPQHF
>NA|TRBV6-5|TRBJ1-2|14|NA
TGTGCCAGCAGTTACCGTGCGGGCGGCTATGGCTACACCTTC
CASSYRAGGYGYTF
>NA|TRBV5-1|TRBJ1-6|16|NA
TGCGCCAGCAGCCCCCAGGGCCCAGACAATAATTCACCCCTCCACTTT
CASSPQGPDNNSPLHF
>TRBD1|TRBV7-9|TRBJ1-4|14|NA
TGTGCCAGCACAGGACAGGGAGTCTTTGAAAAACTGTTTTTT
CASTGQGVFEKLFF